The clone carrying this TCR beta chain was observed a few times. Its antigen remains unidentified. The data were obtained in a study of T cells in Graves' hyperthyroidism and ophthalmopathy. Diagnoses used clinical symptoms, serum thyroxine and TRAb, thyroid ultrasound and orbital computed tomography. Extraction of PBMCs used roughly 9.6 ml of fresh peripheral blood. The source material, RNA transcripts, was used to amplify TCR beta CDR3 regions. Researchers ran a first-round RT-PCR on the TCR CDR3 using the HTBI primer set. TCRdb called the multiplex PCR reads again in MiXCR, with one record for every CDR3 protein. The sample includes about 640,000 distinct CDR3 sequences, less than 25% of them seen just once. Study outcomes and limitations: Also found in blood were most expanded thyroid clonotypes above 0.001. Ophthalmopathy, as predicted by the model, came a median around 6 months after the prediction.

In germline, CDR1 is SEHNR, CDR2 FQNEAQ (reference sequence). The CDR3 extends over 13 amino acids. The V gene lost 7 bases and the J gene lost 2 bases, with 11 bases spanning the gap. J is TRBJ1-2 and V is TRBV7-9; D ambiguous. This TCR was recovered from a man aged 30 to 45 with Graves' ophthalmopathy. The sample comprised blood. The CDR3 nucleotides are TGTGCCAGCACTCATGAAAACAACTATGGCTACACCTTC. Encoded protein: CASTHENNYGYTF.